These 8 T cell receptor beta chains originate from one sample sequenced in a study of blood T cell repertoires in COVID-19 (dated by TCRdb to the early 2020s). Library preparation was by the immunoSEQ multiplex PCR assay. TCRdb re-hosts the immuneACCESS table, in-frame sequences only. Its copies lack some clones; in the studies checked, an unresolved V gene accounts for under half of them, and the cause for the rest is not known. The sample table records about 490,000 clones; 70% to 90% of these occur just once. The top ten hold about 3% of the sample. The specimen was peripheral blood. These receptors came from a human donor in a cohort sampled during active COVID-19.

Only a few counts were recorded for this clone. Additional DNA sequences in this sample encode the identical CDR3. The J gene is TRBJ1-5, the V gene TRBV6-2 or TRBV6-3; D perhaps matches TRBD1 (6 bases). This CDR3 has 15 residues. In germline, CDR1 is MNHEY, CDR2 SVGEGT. V lost 2 bases, J lost 2 bases, and 10 bases lay in between. The CDR3: CASSYGGAGNQPQHF. CDR3 coding DNA: TGTGCCAGCAGTTACGGGGGGGCCGGCAATCAGCCCCAGCATTTT.

The chain recombines TRBV7-9 with TRBJ2-7, with D maybe TRBD2 (6 bases). The CDR3 runs 15 residues. V lost 3 bases, J lost 2 bases, and 14 bases lay in between. The V gene's germline CDR1 is SEHNR and CDR2 FQNEAQ (reference sequence). The CDR3 region is CASSFLASTPYEQYF. DNA of the CDR3: TGTGCCAGCAGCTTTCTAGCGAGTACTCCCTACGAGCAGTACTTC.

This chain links TRBV3-1 (or the pseudogene TRBV3-2) with TRBJ2-2; perhaps TRBD2 as D (6 bases). CDR1 and CDR2 (germline): LGHDT, YNNKEL (reference sequence). The CDR3 loop spans 17 amino acids. V was cut by 0 bases and J by 3 bases, with 14 bases left in between. The CDR3 loop reads CASSQEHQGGYTGELFF. The DNA for the CDR3 is TGTGCCAGCAGCCAAGAACACCAGGGAGGTTACACCGGGGAGCTGTTTTTT.

J is TRBJ2-1 and V is TRBV9, with 7 bases fitting TRBD2. V lost 3 bases and J lost 7; bases outside the gene matches: 10. This CDR3 contains 15 residues. Per the germline V gene, CDR1 is SGDLS and CDR2 is YYNGEE. The CDR3 region has the DNA TGTGCCAGCAGCGGCCCAGCGGGGAGGGTAAATGAGCAGTTCTTC. It yields the protein CASSGPAGRVNEQFF. The full variable domain, in which reference TRBV9 and TRBJ2-1 provide the parts outside the CDR3, is DSGVTQTPKHLITATGQRVTLRCSPRSGDLSVYWYQQSLDQGLQFLIQYYNGEERAKGNILERFSAQQFPDLHSELNLSSLELGDSALYFCASSGPAGRVNEQFFGPGTRLTVL.

The chain joins TRBV6-5 to TRBJ1-5; a weak D match, TRBD1 (5 bases). V was cut by 6 bases and J by 1 base, with 7 bases left in between. The CDR3 runs 13 residues. CDR1 is MNHEY, CDR2 SVGAGI, per germline. CDR3 region: CASRGPSNQPQHF. The CDR3 nucleotides are TGTGCCAGCAGGGGGCCCAGCAATCAGCCCCAGCATTTT.

This clone was detected only a few times. The chain joins TRBV6-5 to TRBJ1-3, with D maybe TRBD1 (6 bases). The CDR3 totals 15 residues. Germline loops: CDR1 MNHEY, CDR2 SVGAGI. V lost 6 bases and J 1 base, leaving 13 bases between the germline ends. The CDR3: CASRPMQGSGNTIYF. The CDR3 region has the DNA TGTGCCAGCAGACCAATGCAGGGGTCTGGAAACACCATATATTTT.

Here the CDR3 DNA reads TGTGCCAGCAGCCGGACAGGGACTGGGGCCAACGTCCTGACTTTC. This gives the protein CASSRTGTGANVLTF. This chain joins TRBV5-8 and TRBJ2-6, with TRBD1 identical over 8 bases. V gave up 4 bases and J gave up 2 bases; unmatched junction bases: 2. The germline V gene encodes CDR1 SGHTS and CDR2 YDEGEE. CDR3 size: 15 residues.

Concerning this clone: Other DNA sequences in the same sample also yield this CDR3. CDR3 protein: CASSLRRGLYEQYF. DNA for the CDR3: TGTGCCAGCAGTTTACGCAGGGGGCTCTACGAGCAGTACTTC. This chain joins TRBV27 and TRBJ2-7; 8 nucleotides line up with TRBD1. CDR1 MNHEY and CDR2 SMNVEV come from the germline V gene (reference sequence). The ends lost 2 bases at V and 3 bases at J; junction bases unmatched: 3. The CDR3 covers 14 residues.